A single sample is the source of the 15 T cell receptor beta chains below, sequenced in a study of OX40 agonist ivuxolimab in advanced cancers. The library was built by means of the immunoSEQ multiplex PCR assay. The source is immuneACCESS, and TCRdb retained only in-frame sequences with V and J called. Part of the clones is not carried over; for the studies checked, unresolved V genes explain less than half of this, and the remainder is unexplained. Across this sample there are some 100,000 clones, with 75% to 90% seen only once. More than 0.8% of the sample lies in the top ten. The starting material was CD4+ or CD8+ T cells sorted from blood, obtained in a trial of the OX40 agonist ivuxolimab. The receptor source for this set is an adult with an advanced solid tumor such as melanoma, head and neck, liver or kidney cancer.

The chain links TRBV28 to TRBJ1-5; the D gene is possibly TRBD1 (6 bases). Trimming stripped 2 bases from V and 0 bases from J, with 26 bases between. Germline CDR1 is MDHEN and CDR2 is SYDVKM. This CDR3 is built from 21 residues. CDR3 amino acids: CASSLISGEQGGLFSNQPQHF. The CDR3 nucleotides are TGTGCCAGCAGTTTAATTTCTGGGGAACAGGGTGGACTTTTTAGCAATCAGCCCCAGCATTTT.

The genes are TRBV5-5 and TRBJ1-1; the D gene is possibly TRBD1 (6 bases). Germline V gene data show CDR1 as SGHKS and CDR2 as YYEKEE (reference sequence). This CDR3 region has 14 residues. Trimming removed 5 bases from V and 2 bases from J, with 13 bases in between. Written as DNA, the CDR3 is TGTGCCAGCAGTTCCGACAGGCCCAACACTGAAGCTTTCTTT. Translated, it gives CASSSDRPNTEAFF.

The J gene is TRBJ1-4, the V gene TRBV19, with D perhaps TRBD1 (5 bases). This CDR3 contains 15 residues. Per the germline V gene, CDR1 is LNHDA and CDR2 is SQIVND (reference sequence). Trimming stripped 6 bases from V and 3 bases from J, with 14 bases between. The CDR3 loop is CASSLMTASNEKLFF. As DNA, the CDR3 is TGTGCCAGTAGCCTTATGACAGCTTCTAATGAAAAACTGTTTTTT.

The gene calls are TRBV7-2 and TRBJ2-1, with D perhaps TRBD2 (5 bases). Germline lookup yields CDR1 SGHTA and CDR2 FQGNSA. V lost 4 bases, J lost 6 bases, and 10 bases lay in between. The CDR3 is 13 residues long. CDR3 bases: TGTGCCAGCAGCTCCCGGAGGTCCAATGAGCAGTTCTTC. As protein: CASSSRRSNEQFF.

The sample holds many counts of this clone. The J gene is TRBJ2-3, the V gene TRBV5-4; 8 nucleotides align to TRBD2. Germline CDR1 and CDR2: SGHNT and YYREEE (reference sequence). The CDR3 consists of 15 residues. V was pared by 0 bases and J by 2 bases, with 2 bases of the junction left unmatched. The CDR3 loop reads CASSLGGGITDTQYF. CDR3 sequence (DNA): TGTGCCAGCAGCTTGGGCGGGGGGATCACAGATACGCAGTATTTT.

The chain employs TRBV19 and TRBJ2-5; 9 bases align to TRBD1. The germline CDR1 and CDR2 sequences are LNHDA and SQIVND (reference sequence). CDR3 length equals 14 residues. Germline trimming cut 2 bases from V and 6 bases from J; bases unmatched to any gene: 4. CDR3 amino acids: CASSIWTGEQTQYF. The CDR3 bases are TGTGCCAGTAGTATATGGACAGGGGAACAGACCCAGTACTTC.

As DNA, the CDR3 is TGTGCCAGCAAGCCGAGGCAGGGAGGGAACACCATATATTTT. Residues: CASKPRQGGNTIYF. The chain employs TRBV7-2 and TRBJ1-3; perhaps TRBD1 as D (5 bases). Between the trimmed V and J ends, which lost 7 bases and 7 bases, there was a span of 17 bases. Per the germline V gene, CDR1 is SGHTA and CDR2 is FQGNSA. The CDR3 runs to 14 residues.

The chain couples TRBV30 to TRBJ1-3; D not resolved. Germline-derived CDR1 and CDR2 are GTSNPN and SVGIG (reference sequence). This CDR3 has 12 residues. The ends were cut back, 3 bases at V and 0 bases at J, with 3 bases in the middle. In nucleotides, the CDR3 is TGTGCCTGGAGATCCTCTGGAAACACCATATATTTT. As protein: CAWRSSGNTIYF.

This chain connects TRBV7-2 to TRBJ2-7; 7 bases fit TRBD2. The V segment lost 4 bases and the J segment 6 bases; nucleotides outside the gene matches: 9. The CDR3 loop spans 14 amino acids. CDR1 is SGHTA and CDR2 is FQGNSA in the germline V gene. The CDR3 reads CASSSSIAGVEQYF. The DNA of the CDR3 is TGTGCCAGCAGCTCGAGTATAGCGGGCGTCGAGCAGTACTTC.

This clone has just one count. This rearrangement joins TRBV7-8 to TRBJ1-2, with D tentatively TRBD1 (5 bases). Germline-derived CDR1 and CDR2 are SGHVS and FQNEAQ. Deletions cut 5 bases from V and 3 bases from J, with 10 bases between. CDR3 length: 13 amino acids. The DNA of the CDR3 is TGTGCCAGCAGCCAGACAGAATACTATGGCTACACCTTC. Translated, it gives CASSQTEYYGYTF.

This chain connects TRBV28 to TRBJ1-2; unclear D gene. V shed 6 bases and J shed 8 bases, with 16 bases lying between them. This CDR3 region has 13 residues. Germline CDR1 is MDHEN and CDR2 is SYDVKM. CDR3 amino acids: CASSSGQNSGYTF. The CDR3 region has the DNA TGTGCCAGCAGCTCCGGTCAGAATTCCGGCTACACCTTC.

V gene TRBV6-5 combines with J gene TRBJ1-1, with a tentative D call TRBD1 (6 bases). The ends were cut back, 8 bases at V and 1 base at J, with 11 bases in the middle. The CDR3 runs 13 residues. CDR1 MNHEY and CDR2 SVGAGI come from the germline V gene. CDR3 loop: CASGGAQNTEAFF. CDR3 in DNA: TGTGCCAGCGGGGGGGCCCAGAACACTGAAGCTTTCTTT.

The rearrangement links TRBV5-1 to TRBJ2-5; D gene ambiguous. From germline, CDR1 is SGHRS and CDR2 YFSETQ. The V end was cut by 0 bases, the J end by 2 bases, with 2 bases between. This CDR3 contains 12 residues. This chain's CDR3 is CASSLGQETQYF. The CDR3 nucleotides are TGCGCCAGCAGCTTGGGGCAAGAGACCCAGTACTTC.

This clone was seen a single time. The V call is TRBV4-2, the J call TRBJ2-7, with no clear D. V lost 1 base to trimming and J lost 2 bases, with 9 bases between them. The CDR3 is 14 amino acids. Germline V gene lookup returns CDR1 LGHNA and CDR2 YNFKEQ. The CDR3: CASSQAGGTYEQYF. The CDR3 bases are TGTGCCAGCAGCCAAGCAGGCGGAACCTACGAGCAGTACTTC.

The V and J genes are TRBV5-4 and TRBJ2-7; 9 bases are shared with TRBD1. Looked up from germline, CDR1 is SGHNT and CDR2 is YYREEE (reference sequence). V trimming: 0 bases; J trimming: 6 bases; junction bases outside the gene matches: 4. This CDR3 is 14 amino acids long. CDR3 loop: CASSLGDRVGEQYF. CDR3 DNA: TGTGCCAGCAGCTTGGGGGACAGGGTGGGCGAGCAGTACTTC.